The present T cell receptor beta chain was sequenced within a study of CD8 T cells in Susac syndrome. V lost 4 bases, J lost 5 bases, and 8 bases stayed unmatched. CDR3 size: 14 residues. Germline values: CDR1 SGHRS, CDR2 YFSETQ. RNA in amounts of roughly 0.5 to 1 ug was reverse transcribed with random hexamers. TCRdb analysed the immunoSEQ multiplex PCR reads with MiXCR anew, one entry per CDR3 protein. The top ten clones hold less than 0.4% of a sample with tens of thousands of distinct CDR3 sequences, about 95% of them seen once. The specimen was CD4+ T cells from PBMCs. The receptor was derived from a human donor with Susac syndrome. The rearrangement uses TRBV5-1 and TRBJ1-1; 7 nucleotides match TRBD1. In nucleotides, the CDR3 is TGCGCCAGCAGCACGCAGACAGGGATGACTGAAGCTTTCTTT. It codes for CASSTQTGMTEAFF.